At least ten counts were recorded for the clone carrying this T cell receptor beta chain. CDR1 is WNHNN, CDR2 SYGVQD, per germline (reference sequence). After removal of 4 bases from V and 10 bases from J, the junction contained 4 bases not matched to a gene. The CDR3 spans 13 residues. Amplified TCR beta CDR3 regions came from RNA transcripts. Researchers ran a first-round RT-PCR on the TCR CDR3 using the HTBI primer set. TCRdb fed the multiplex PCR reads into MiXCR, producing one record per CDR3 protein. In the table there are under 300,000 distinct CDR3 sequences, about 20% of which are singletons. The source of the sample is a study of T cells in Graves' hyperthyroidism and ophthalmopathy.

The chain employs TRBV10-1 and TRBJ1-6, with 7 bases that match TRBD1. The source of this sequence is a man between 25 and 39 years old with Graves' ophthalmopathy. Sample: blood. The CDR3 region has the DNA TGCGCCAGCAGTGCGGGAGGGGGCTCACCCCTCCACTTT. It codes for CASSAGGGSPLHF.